A selection of T cell receptor beta chains follows, all from one sample in a study of shared clonotypes between healthy human individuals. The assay was immunoSEQ multiplex PCR, and TCRdb's table has in-frame clones only and misses some. The data contain over a million clones, roughly 74% of them singletons. Material for sequencing was memory CD4+ T cells from PBMCs. Receptors were obtained from a man aged 18 to 29 in good health. Some clones in this sample may be carry-over from other donors' samples. Both conserved end residues are part of each CDR3. A D gene is named only where the DNA matches it firmly. Not all rows give a size; the values are once, few, many and, for expanded clones, a class.

d_call: TRBD1
clone_size: -
v_call: TRBV9
j_call: TRBJ2-1
cdr3_nt: TGTGCCAGCAGCGTAGCCGGACAGGGGGCAACCAATGAGCAGTTCTTC
cdr3_aa: CASSVAGQGATNEQFF

d_call: TRBD2
clone_size: -
v_call: TRBV4-1
j_call: TRBJ2-1
cdr3_nt: TGCGCCAGCAGCCGAACACTAGCGGGAGGGCCCGACTCCTACAATGAGCAGTTCTTC
cdr3_aa: CASSRTLAGGPDSYNEQFF

d_call: -
clone_size: -
v_call: TRBV7-8
j_call: TRBJ2-7
cdr3_nt: TGTGCCAGCAGCTCCCCCGGGACCATCCATTCCTACGAGCAGTACTTC
cdr3_aa: CASSSPGTIHSYEQYF

d_call: -
clone_size: -
v_call: TRBV13
j_call: TRBJ2-5
cdr3_nt: TGTGCCAGCAGCTTTACGGGTTCCCGGACCCAGTACTTC
cdr3_aa: CASSFTGSRTQYF

d_call: -
clone_size: few
v_call: TRBV7-9
j_call: TRBJ2-1
cdr3_nt: TGTGCCAGCAGCTTATCCGGGTATGAGCAGTTCTTC
cdr3_aa: CASSLSGYEQFF

d_call: -
clone_size: -
v_call: TRBV7-3
j_call: TRBJ2-1
cdr3_nt: TGTGCCAGCAGCAATGGTCTGGGAGGCTCCTACAATGAGCAGTTCTTC
cdr3_aa: CASSNGLGGSYNEQFF

d_call: -
clone_size: -
v_call: TRBV11-1
j_call: TRBJ1-5
cdr3_nt: TGTGCCAGCAGCTTTTCGAGCCAGCCCCAGCATTTT
cdr3_aa: CASSFSSQPQHF

d_call: -
clone_size: -
v_call: TRBV27
j_call: TRBJ2-3
cdr3_nt: TGTGCCAGCAGACCCGAGCGGAGAGGTACAGATACGCAGTATTTT
cdr3_aa: CASRPERRGTDTQYF

d_call: -
clone_size: -
v_call: TRBV6-5
j_call: TRBJ1-1
cdr3_nt: TGTGCCAGCAGTGCCCCGTTTGGTAGGGCTTTCTTT
cdr3_aa: CASSAPFGRAFF

d_call: -
clone_size: few
v_call: TRBV4-3
j_call: TRBJ1-3
cdr3_nt: TGCGCCAGCAGCCGCGGGTGGGGAAACACCATATATTTT
cdr3_aa: CASSRGWGNTIYF

d_call: TRBD1
clone_size: once
v_call: TRBV7-9
j_call: TRBJ1-2
cdr3_nt: TGTGCCAGCAGCCTAGGACAGGCCCTCTACACCTTC
cdr3_aa: CASSLGQALYTF

d_call: -
clone_size: few
v_call: TRBV19
j_call: TRBJ1-5
cdr3_nt: TGTGCCAGTAGTACAGGGAGGAGTGATCAGCCCCAGCATTTT
cdr3_aa: CASSTGRSDQPQHF

d_call: -
clone_size: -
v_call: TRBV29-1
j_call: TRBJ1-1
cdr3_nt: TGCAGCGTGGCCCGGGACGCGAACACTGAAGCTTTCTTT
cdr3_aa: CSVARDANTEAFF

d_call: -
clone_size: -
v_call: TRBV28
j_call: TRBJ2-5
cdr3_nt: TGTGCCAGCAGCCCACTTGGGGGAGGTCCAGAGACCCAGTACTTC
cdr3_aa: CASSPLGGGPETQYF

d_call: -
clone_size: -
v_call: TRBV7-2
j_call: TRBJ2-7
cdr3_nt: TGTGCCAGCAGCTTACCATCGAACCTCTACGAGCAGTACTTC
cdr3_aa: CASSLPSNLYEQYF

d_call: TRBD2
clone_size: -
v_call: TRBV11-2
j_call: TRBJ2-7
cdr3_nt: TGTGCCAGCAGCCTCATGGGACTAGCGGGCCGCTATTCACACGAGCAGTACTTC
cdr3_aa: CASSLMGLAGRYSHEQYF

d_call: -
clone_size: -
v_call: TRBV19
j_call: TRBJ1-1
cdr3_nt: TGTGCCAGTAGTATATCGACACACCAGAAAGCTTTCTTT
cdr3_aa: CASSISTHQKAFF

d_call: -
clone_size: once
v_call: TRBV11-2
j_call: TRBJ1-2
cdr3_nt: TGTGCCAGCAGCTTATCCGGCAGGACTCATAGCTATGGCTACACCTTC
cdr3_aa: CASSLSGRTHSYGYTF

d_call: -
clone_size: -
v_call: TRBV28
j_call: TRBJ1-2
cdr3_nt: TGTGCCAGCAGCCCCCGCCAAAACTATGGCTACACCTTC
cdr3_aa: CASSPRQNYGYTF

d_call: -
clone_size: -
v_call: TRBV4-3
j_call: TRBJ1-2
cdr3_nt: TGCGCCAGCAGCCAAAGGTCGACGGGAGGGAGAGGCTACACCTTC
cdr3_aa: CASSQRSTGGRGYTF

d_call: -
clone_size: -
v_call: TRBV5-1
j_call: TRBJ2-7
cdr3_nt: TGCGCCAGCAGCTTGGTGGGTCTTTTTCCTGGTAGCTCCTACGAGCAGTACTTC
cdr3_aa: CASSLVGLFPGSSYEQYF

d_call: -
clone_size: -
v_call: TRBV10-2
j_call: TRBJ1-1
cdr3_nt: TGCGCCAGCACGGGGGGCGCGTGGGACACTGAAGCTTTCTTT
cdr3_aa: CASTGGAWDTEAFF

d_call: -
clone_size: -
v_call: TRBV2
j_call: TRBJ1-2
cdr3_nt: TGTGCCAGCAGTGGAAACAGCTATGGCTACACCTTC
cdr3_aa: CASSGNSYGYTF